Listed here is a single T cell receptor beta chain. Losses at the gene ends were 4 bases for V and 6 bases for J; bases not matched to a gene: 5. The V gene's germline CDR1 is LNHDA and CDR2 SQIVND (reference sequence). This CDR3 spans 14 amino acids. The sample is drawn from a study of blood T cell repertoires in COVID-19. The method was immunoSEQ multiplex PCR; TCRdb's version includes in-frame clones alone and lacks a portion of them. The sample records tens of thousands of clones, around 84% being singletons. The receptor comes from a man aged 50-60 years with acute or convalescent COVID-19. The gene calls are TRBV19 and TRBJ2-1; TRBD1 matches 8 bases. What was sequenced was peripheral blood. CDR3 in DNA: TGTGCCAGTAGTACCAGACAGGGGAGCAATGAGCAGTTCTTC. It yields the protein CASSTRQGSNEQFF.